This entry lists 26 T cell receptor beta chains sequenced from one sample in a study of blood T cell repertoires in COVID-19. Clones were read by immunoSEQ multiplex PCR, and TCRdb kept only the in-frame ones, dropping some. The sample contains about 170,000 clones, approximately 82% of which appear only once. The sample was PBMCs or T cells enriched from blood (not recorded which). These receptor sequences come from a woman between 45 and 65 years old in a cohort exposed to, infected with or recovered from COVID-19 (not recorded which).

The genes are TRBV25-1 and TRBJ2-5; D remains ambiguous. Per germline, CDR1 MGHDK and CDR2 SYGVNS. V lost 5 bases, J lost 5 bases, and 9 bases lay in between. This CDR3 is 12 amino acids long. CDR3 nucleotides: TGTGCCAGCAGTCGATCCACTGAGACCCAGTACTTC. Its translation: CASSRSTETQYF. Full variable domain (rest looked up from reference TRBV25-1 and TRBJ2-5): EADIYQTPRYLVIGTGKKITLECSQTMGHDKMYWYQQDPGMELHLIHYSYGVNSTEKGDLSSESTVSRIRTEHFPLTLESARPSHTSQYLCASSRSTETQYFGPGTRLLVL.

The V call is TRBV7-8, the J call TRBJ2-7, with 9 bases identical to TRBD2. CDR1 and CDR2 (germline): SGHVS, FQNEAQ. This CDR3 contains 14 residues. Trimming took 2 bases from V and 3 from J; bases not matched to a gene: 2. Here the CDR3 reads CASSLRTSDYEQYF. The CDR3 coding sequence is TGTGCCAGCAGCTTAAGGACTAGCGACTACGAGCAGTACTTC.

The chain uses TRBV5-4 and TRBJ2-5; D possibly corresponds to TRBD2 (6 bases). V shed 0 bases and J shed 2 bases, with 8 bases lying between them. Germline lookup yields CDR1 SGHNT and CDR2 YYREEE (reference sequence). The CDR3 has 14 residues. The CDR3 sequence: CASSLGGVQETQYF. The CDR3 DNA reads TGTGCCAGCAGCTTGGGCGGGGTACAAGAGACCCAGTACTTC.

The chain joins TRBV28 to TRBJ2-7, with a weak D call TRBD1 (5 bases). The germline V gene encodes CDR1 MDHEN and CDR2 SYDVKM. CDR3 length equals 13 residues. V lost 7 bases and J lost 3, with 13 bases in between. DNA for the CDR3: TGTGCCAGCAAGGACATGCGGCGCTACGAGCAGTACTTC. It encodes CASKDMRRYEQYF.

In this sample, this clone turned up once. The chain carries TRBV5-6 and TRBJ1-6, with 7 bases identical to TRBD1. J gave up 7 bases and V 1 base, and 8 bases lay outside the gene matches. This CDR3 contains 16 residues. The germline gives CDR1 SGHDT, CDR2 YYEEEE. CDR3 sequence reads: CASSLTGEWSNSPLHF. DNA for the CDR3: TGTGCCAGCAGCTTGACAGGGGAGTGGTCGAATTCACCCCTCCACTTT.

This chain connects TRBV3-1 (or the pseudogene TRBV3-2) to TRBJ2-1; unclear D gene. Trimming removed 0 bases at V and 0 bases at J, with 6 bases between. The CDR3 length is 15 residues. CDR1 and CDR2 (germline): LGHDT, YNNKEL (reference sequence). The CDR3 spells CASSQEPVSYNEQFF. As DNA, the CDR3 is TGTGCCAGCAGCCAAGAGCCGGTCTCCTACAATGAGCAGTTCTTC.

The rearrangement links TRBV7-2 to TRBJ1-3; D perhaps matches TRBD1 (5 bases). Trimming took off 3 bases at V and 4 bases at J, with 16 bases between the two ends. The CDR3 contains 16 residues. Germline V lookup: CDR1 SGHTA, CDR2 FQGNSA. The CDR3 region is CASSLRLGDSGNTIYF. The CDR3 DNA reads as TGTGCCAGCAGCTTGAGGTTGGGGGACTCGGGAAACACCATATATTTT.

This clone has a handful of counts. The J gene is TRBJ1-2, the V gene TRBV29-1; D might be TRBD1 (5 bases). The V end was cut by 7 bases, the J end by 4 bases, with 19 bases between. The germline CDR1 and CDR2 sequences are SQVTM and ANQGSEA. CDR3 length: 14 residues. The CDR3 region has the DNA TGCAGCGCCAAGACGGGCGCAGGGCTCTATGGCTACACCTTC. Protein: CSAKTGAGLYGYTF.

The chain is built from TRBV5-1 and TRBJ2-7; 11 bases map to TRBD1. CDR1 SGHRS and CDR2 YFSETQ come from the germline V gene. J was trimmed by 1 base and V by 4 bases; bases with no gene match: 4. The CDR3 spans 15 residues. The CDR3 region is CASSTGTGGSYEQYF. The CDR3 bases are TGCGCCAGCAGCACCGGGACAGGGGGGTCCTACGAGCAGTACTTC.

The CDR3 DNA reads TGTGCCAGCAGCTTTGGGGCAGTCGCCTCTGGAAACACCATATATTTT. Its protein is CASSFGAVASGNTIYF. The rearrangement joins TRBV11-2 to TRBJ1-3; TRBD1 might be the D (5 bases). With 3 bases removed from V and 0 bases from J, the gap between germline ends came to 12 bases. This CDR3 comprises 16 residues. Germline-derived CDR1 and CDR2 are SGHAT and FQNNGV.

This chain links TRBV6-5 with TRBJ2-3; D unclear. CDR3 length: 15 residues. V lost 6 bases and J lost 5, with 18 bases in between. CDR1 and CDR2 from the germline V gene are MNHEY and SVGAGI. CDR3 in amino acids: CASSLGWQVRDTQYF. CDR3 bases: TGTGCCAGCAGCCTTGGCTGGCAGGTGAGAGATACGCAGTATTTT.

The chain uses TRBV18 and TRBJ2-3, with a weak D call TRBD1 (5 bases). V lost 6 bases and J 3 bases, leaving 19 bases between the germline ends. The CDR3 runs 16 residues. The germline CDR1 and CDR2 sequences are KGHSH and LQKENI. The CDR3 sequence is CASSVMGRVPTDTQYF. As DNA, the CDR3 is TGTGCCAGCTCGGTCATGGGCAGGGTCCCAACAGATACGCAGTATTTT.

The chain joins TRBV2 to TRBJ2-1; D unclear. This CDR3 spans 15 amino acids. V was cut by 5 bases and J by 0 bases, with 11 bases left in between. In germline, CDR1 is SNHLY, CDR2 FYNNEI. DNA for the CDR3: TGTGCCAGCAGTTCTTATTCCAGCTCCTACAATGAGCAGTTCTTC. Translated: CASSSYSSSYNEQFF.

CDR3 loop: CAWRVTSSYEQYF. The CDR3 nucleotides are TGTGCCTGGAGAGTGACTAGTTCCTACGAGCAGTACTTC. This chain uses TRBV30 with TRBJ2-7; a possible D gene is TRBD2 (6 bases). Trimming left V 3 bases short and J 1 base short, with 10 bases between. In germline, CDR1 is GTSNPN, CDR2 SVGIG (reference sequence). The CDR3 spans 13 residues.

This chain links TRBV18 with TRBJ1-3; D is ambiguous. Trimming removed 6 bases from V and 8 bases from J, with 26 bases in between. Germline CDR1 reads KGHSH; CDR2 reads LQKENI. This CDR3 comprises 17 residues. The DNA of the CDR3 is TGTGCCAGCTCGCCTCAATCCGGGATAAAGGACGGGCACACCATATATTTT. Translated, it gives CASSPQSGIKDGHTIYF.

This clone was seen a single time. The chain joins TRBV5-1 to TRBJ1-5; TRBD1 matches at 8 bases. V lost 4 bases, J lost 1 base, and 4 bases stayed unmatched. This CDR3 contains 15 residues. Germline lookup yields CDR1 SGHRS and CDR2 YFSETQ. As DNA, the CDR3 is TGCGCCAGCAGCGAGCAGGGGGCGAGCAATCAGCCCCAGCATTTT. Amino acids: CASSEQGASNQPQHF.

The chain has TRBV5-1 and TRBJ1-1; TRBD1 matches 11 bases. In germline, CDR1 is SGHRS, CDR2 YFSETQ. This CDR3 is 16 amino acids long. Trimming took 1 base from V and 0 from J; bases not matched to a gene: 2. As DNA, the CDR3 is TGCGCCAGCAGCTTGAGGACAGGGGGCATGAACACTGAAGCTTTCTTT. Translated: CASSLRTGGMNTEAFF.

There are a few counts of this clone. This chain links TRBV19 with TRBJ2-2, with 9 bases fitting TRBD2. The CDR3 covers 18 residues. Germline V gene data show CDR1 as LNHDA and CDR2 as SQIVND (reference sequence). Trimming took 1 base from V and 3 from J; bases not matched to a gene: 9. CDR3 nucleotide sequence: TGTGCCAGTAGTATAGCGGCACTAGCGGGTCCGGACACCGGGGAGCTGTTTTTT. This sequence encodes CASSIAALAGPDTGELFF.

Only a few counts were recorded for this clone. The chain has TRBV5-5 and TRBJ2-1; the D gene is possibly TRBD1 (6 bases). Trimming cost V 0 bases and J 4 bases, with 11 bases left between them. The CDR3 is made up of 15 amino acids. CDR1 is SGHKS and CDR2 is YYEKEE in the germline V gene (reference sequence). CDR3 loop: CASSLEQGLYNEQFF. In DNA form, the CDR3 reads TGTGCCAGCAGCTTGGAACAGGGCCTATACAATGAGCAGTTCTTC.

V gene TRBV5-1 combines with J gene TRBJ1-6, with TRBD1 matching over 9 bases. Germline CDR1 is SGHRS and CDR2 is YFSETQ. The ends lost 6 bases at V and 8 bases at J; junction bases unmatched: 6. The CDR3 runs to 14 residues. CDR3 DNA sequence: TGCGCCAGCACCAGGGACAGGGAGTATTCACCCCTCCACTTT. It encodes CASTRDREYSPLHF. The full variable domain, rest sourced from reference TRBV5-1 and TRBJ1-6, is KAGVTQTPRYLIKTRGQQVTLSCSPISGHRSVSWYQQTPGQGLQFLFEYFSETQRNKGNFPGRFSGRQFSNSRSEMNVSTLELGDSALYLCASTRDREYSPLHFGNGTRLTVT.

As DNA, the CDR3 is TGTGCCAGCAGCAAACTAGCGGGAGGGAGGAATGAGCAGTTCTTC. Encoded protein: CASSKLAGGRNEQFF. The chain recombines TRBV21-1 with TRBJ2-1; the listed D gene, TRBD2, was not tested against the DNA. TRBV21-1 is recorded as a pseudogene. CDR3 size: 15 residues.

This clone turned up a few times. The rearrangement joins TRBV28 to TRBJ1-2; maybe TRBD1 (5 bases). The V gene lost 5 bases and the J gene lost 13 bases, with 29 bases spanning the gap. This CDR3 is 16 amino acids long. The germline V gene has CDR1 MDHEN and CDR2 SYDVKM. In DNA form, the CDR3 reads TGTGCCAGCAGTCTCCCCCGACAGAACTATCCAGAGCGCAGCACCTTC. Its protein product is CASSLPRQNYPERSTF.

The chain links TRBV6-1 to TRBJ1-5; D unresolved. The ends were cut back, 0 bases at V and 1 base at J, with 13 bases in the middle. Germline values: CDR1 MNHNS, CDR2 SASEGT. CDR3 length: 17 amino acids. CDR3 amino acids: CASSEALELPSNQPQHF. The CDR3 DNA is TGTGCCAGCAGTGAAGCGCTGGAGCTTCCGAGCAATCAGCCCCAGCATTTT.

The V call is TRBV19, the J call TRBJ1-2; maybe TRBD1 (6 bases). Trimming stripped 5 bases from V and 4 bases from J, with 17 bases between. This CDR3 is built from 15 residues. The germline V gene has CDR1 LNHDA and CDR2 SQIVND (reference sequence). CDR3 residues: CASSASDRILYGYTF. CDR3 DNA: TGTGCCAGTAGTGCATCGGACAGAATACTCTATGGCTACACCTTC.

The chain links TRBV18 to TRBJ1-3; 9 bases agree with TRBD1. The CDR3 sequence is 17 residues long. V was pared by 4 bases and J by 1 base, with 8 bases of the junction left unmatched. Germline CDR1 and CDR2: KGHSH and LQKENI. This chain's CDR3 is CASSLMPGQGSGNTIYF. The CDR3 DNA reads TGTGCCAGCTCACTAATGCCGGGACAGGGTTCTGGAAACACCATATATTTT.

The CDR3 coding sequence is TGCGCCAGCAGCTTGGAAGGTCGGGGGAATCAGCCCCAGCATTTT. Its protein is CASSLEGRGNQPQHF. V gene TRBV5-1 combines with J gene TRBJ1-5; possible D gene TRBD1, 5 bases. CDR3 length equals 15 residues. Germline V gene lookup returns CDR1 SGHRS and CDR2 YFSETQ. V lost 0 bases to trimming and J lost 4 bases, with 11 bases between them.